This T cell receptor (beta chain) was profiled in a study of response to subunit inactivated influenza vaccine. Of note for this clonotype: Its target is unknown.

J lost 3 bases, V lost 2 bases, and 14 bases had no gene match. The CDR3 sequence is 20 residues long. The germline CDR1 and CDR2 sequences are LGHDT and YNNKEL (reference sequence). TCRdb itself ran the RT-PCR reads through MiXCR, one entry per CDR3 protein. The sample shows hundreds of thousands of distinct CDR3 sequences, approximately 15% of them seen only once. Study-wide results and caveats: The authors put forward the suggestion that each seasonal influenza vaccination may bring in only a limited number of new T cells.

The material sequenced was PBMCs from blood, taken about 14 days before vaccination. The V call is TRBV3-1, the J call TRBJ2-1; the match to TRBD2 covers 12 bases. The sequence was obtained from a man aged 50-60 years who received an inactivated influenza vaccine. The CDR3 loop is CASSQSSGTSGWSIYNEQFF. Written as DNA, the CDR3 is TGTGCCAGCAGCCAATCGTCCGGGACTAGCGGGTGGAGCATCTACAATGAGCAGTTCTTC.